This T cell receptor (beta chain) was profiled in a study of beta chain features in type 1 diabetes. The investigators reverse transcribed all of the isolated RNA, so they sequenced expressed TCRB transcripts. Data came from immunoSEQ multiplex PCR; TCRdb stores just in-frame clones and leaves some out. This table has 95,000 to 150,000 clones, around 15% appearing once. Study-wide points: Among all four CD4+ subsets, Type 1 diabetes patients had TCRB CDR3s that were moderately but significantly shorter.

V lost 4 bases and J lost 2; bases outside the gene matches: 6. The germline gives CDR1 SGHNT, CDR2 YYREEE (reference sequence). The length of the CDR3 is 17 residues. Turning to this clone: The antigen is unknown.

The sequence came from a man younger than 45 with type 1 diabetes. The chain links TRBV5-4 to TRBJ2-3; 14 nucleotides match TRBD2. Sequenced: central memory CD4+ T cells from blood. CDR3 residues: CASSPRLAGGSTDTQYF. As DNA, the CDR3 is TGTGCCAGCAGCCCCAGACTAGCGGGGGGGTCCACAGATACGCAGTATTTT.